This is a list of T cell receptor beta chains from one sample in a study of blood T cell repertoires in COVID-19. Here immunoSEQ multiplex PCR was the method, and the copy in TCRdb shows in-frame clones only, minus some. In the table there are 250,000 to 400,000 clones, around 90% of which are singletons. The material sequenced was PBMCs or T cells enriched from blood (not recorded which). Receptors were obtained from a man in his 60s who had recovered from COVID-19. The CDR3 runs from the conserved cysteine through the conserved F or W. A D gene is named only where the DNA matches it firmly. Only some rows state a clone size, as once, few, many or a class for expanded clones.

size	D	V	J	DNA	CDR3
NA	NA	TRBV5-1	TRBJ1-2	TGCGCCAGCAGCTTAGGGGACACAACCTATGGCTACACCTTC	CASSLGDTTYGYTF
NA	TRBD2	TRBV7-7	TRBJ2-5	TGTGCTAGCACCACGGGGCCTAGCGGGAGCGGGGAGACCCAGTACTTC	CASTTGPSGSGETQYF
NA	NA	TRBV28	TRBJ2-1	TGTGCCAGCAGTCTACAGGGCTCCTACAATGAGCAGTTCTTC	CASSLQGSYNEQFF
NA	TRBD1	TRBV18	TRBJ2-6	TGTGCCAGCTCCCTATACGAGGGGGCGCTTTCTGGGGCCAACGTCCTGACTTTC	CASSLYEGALSGANVLTF
NA	TRBD1	TRBV28	TRBJ2-7	TGTGCCAGCAGTTTGACAGGGGAGGTTTATGGGCAGTACTTC	CASSLTGEVYGQYF
once	NA	TRBV29-1	TRBJ2-5	TGCAGCGTTATGGAGGGGATTCGAGAGACCCAGTACTTC	CSVMEGIRETQYF
NA	TRBD1	TRBV6-2/TRBV6-3	TRBJ1-1	TGTGCCAGCAGTCCAATCCGGGACAGTGAAGCTTTCTTT	CASSPIRDSEAFF
NA	NA	TRBV6-1	TRBJ1-5	TGTGCCAGCAGTGAATCAGGGTATAGCAATCAGCCCCAGCATTTT	CASSESGYSNQPQHF
NA	TRBD1	TRBV18	TRBJ1-4	TGTGCCAGCTCCCCGACAGGGGGCTTAGAAAAACTGTTTTTT	CASSPTGGLEKLFF
NA	TRBD2	TRBV19	TRBJ2-1	TGTGCCAGTAGTAAGGGACTAGCGATAGAGCAGTTCTTC	CASSKGLAIEQFF
NA	TRBD2	TRBV5-1	TRBJ2-3	TGCGCCAGCAGCTTGGCTAGCGGTAGATACACAGATACGCAGTATTTT	CASSLASGRYTDTQYF
NA	NA	TRBV5-1	TRBJ2-1	TGCGCCAGCAGCTTGGTAGGCGGATTGGGTGAGCAGTTCTTC	CASSLVGGLGEQFF
few	NA	TRBV12-3/TRBV12-4	TRBJ2-1	TGTGCCAGCAGTTTTAGGGGGGAGCAGTTCTTC	CASSFRGEQFF
NA	TRBD2	TRBV7-3	TRBJ2-1	TGTGCCAGCAGCTCTGGGACTAGCGGGTACAATGAGCAGTTCTTC	CASSSGTSGYNEQFF
NA	NA	TRBV7-8	TRBJ2-1	TGTGCCAGCAGCTTATTTTTTGGGGTGGCGGGACGACCAAATGAGCAGTTCTTC	CASSLFFGVAGRPNEQFF
NA	NA	TRBV18	TRBJ1-3	TGTGCCAGCTCACCAGGAGGACAACAGGGTAGCACCATATATTTT	CASSPGGQQGSTIYF
NA	NA	TRBV7-3	TRBJ2-4	TGTGCCAGCAGCCGAGATACCAGAGGGATTCAGTACTTC	CASSRDTRGIQYF
NA	TRBD2	TRBV3-1/TRBV3-2	TRBJ2-5	TGTGCCAGCAGCCAGCCGGGACTAGCGGGACGTAGCCAAGAGACCCAGTACTTC	CASSQPGLAGRSQETQYF